One and the same sample provided the 2 T cell receptor beta chains below, sequenced in a study of cytomegalovirus exposure and HLA in healthy donors. The PCR made use of 60 Vbeta and 13 Jbeta primers. Sequencing was performed with immunoSEQ multiplex PCR; in TCRdb, only in-frame clones are kept and a portion is missing. The repertoire holds about 300,000 clones, with 86% as singletons. Material: PBMCs. The receptors were sampled from a man in his forties or fifties in good health and CMV-seropositive.

The chain is built from TRBV7-9 and TRBJ2-7, with a tentative D call TRBD2 (5 bases). Germline loops: CDR1 SEHNR, CDR2 FQNEAQ (reference sequence). V was trimmed by 4 bases and J by 0 bases, leaving 13 bases between them. The CDR3 consists of 15 residues. CDR3 in amino acids: CASSSLPGSSYEQYF. CDR3 sequence (DNA): TGTGCCAGCAGCTCCCTACCGGGAAGCTCCTACGAGCAGTACTTC.

This chain uses TRBV7-9 with TRBJ1-4, with 10 bases matching TRBD1. Germline-derived CDR1 and CDR2 are SEHNR and FQNEAQ (reference sequence). Unmatched junction bases numbered 3, after V lost 5 bases and J lost 6 bases. This CDR3 is 14 amino acids long. This CDR3 is CASSQDRGHEKLFF. CDR3 sequence (DNA): TGTGCCAGCAGCCAAGACAGGGGGCATGAAAAACTGTTTTTT.